The TCR beta chain described here comes from a study of T cell responses to AZD1222 COVID-19 vaccine. Study-level points and caveats: Mapped onto spike, vaccine-associated CD4 TCRs spanned it and were dominant at 160-218 and 743-854. No repertoire was sampled before or during the peak T cell response, only after it.

Some clones are missing from TCRdb's copy, which holds only in-frame ones; the method was immunoSEQ multiplex PCR. The table records some 180,000 clones, about 93% of them present only once. On this clone: The antigen remains undetermined.

This CDR3 has 18 amino acids. Trimming pared 5 bases from V and 0 bases from J, leaving 22 bases between. Germline V lookup: CDR1 SGHAT, CDR2 FQNNGV. V gene TRBV11-2 combines with J gene TRBJ1-1; D may be TRBD1 (5 bases). This receptor was identified in an adult who received the MenACWY meningococcal vaccine as a control. Specimen: peripheral blood, collected 28 days after the second dose of the MenACWY control vaccine. CDR3 sequence (DNA): TGTGCCAGCAGCCACCTCCCGGGACGGATTCCCATGAACACTGAAGCTTTCTTT. It translates to CASSHLPGRIPMNTEAFF.